This TCR beta chain is drawn from a study of cytomegalovirus exposure and HLA in healthy donors. Whole-study context: The roughly 110 validation repertoires matched the 500 to 750 first-cohort repertoires in platform, a later analysis reported. General study findings and limits: In a later analysis, first-cohort TCR clusters were found to tend to co-occur in the 130 or so validation repertoires. It was confirmed in vitro that a few of the CMV-associated chains were specific for CMV antigens.

The repertoire was sequenced with immunoSEQ multiplex PCR; TCRdb's copy has only in-frame clones and lacks some. This table holds about 220,000 clones, roughly 89% found once. The CDR3 is 14 residues long. CDR1 is LGHNA, CDR2 YSLEER, per germline. V shed 0 bases, J shed 5 bases, and the junction held 2 bases outside the gene matches. With regard to this clone: Antigen unknown.

Sequencing used PBMCs. The V call is TRBV4-3, the J call TRBJ1-2; 8 bases map to TRBD1. This clonotype was obtained from a man younger than 35 in good health and CMV-seronegative. CDR3 residues: CASSQDRTGYGYTF. CDR3 DNA sequence: TGCGCCAGCAGCCAAGATCGGACAGGGTATGGCTACACCTTC.